This T cell receptor (beta chain) came from a study of blood T cell repertoires in COVID-19. In the study overall: The origin of the acute and convalescent COVID-19 samples was the United States, Italy and Spain. The analysed material was cDNA or gDNA that came from T cells, B-cell-depleted T cells, or PBMCs.

The study recruited people aged about 18 to 95 years across around 23 US areas. Methods used by the authors: The authors estimated nucleated cell counts from reference gene primer amplification. The data were produced by immunoSEQ multiplex PCR, yet TCRdb's version contains in-frame clones alone and is incomplete. The V and J calls and clone size were taken over from that table, and D and trimming were inferred from the DNA. Altogether more than 200,000 clones are present, about nine tenths being singletons, with the ten largest covering about 6%. This TCR derives from a woman in her 30s with acute COVID-19. Sequencing was done on a sample of PBMCs or T cells enriched from blood (not recorded which).

The CDR3 DNA is TGTGCCAGCAGTTTATACCGCCCGGGGAGGGGGGCCTACGAGCAGTACTTC. This gives the protein CASSLYRPGRGAYEQYF. The chain has TRBV27 and TRBJ2-7, with D possibly being TRBD2 (7 bases). The germline V gene encodes CDR1 MNHEY and CDR2 SMNVEV (reference sequence). Trimming stripped 1 base from V and 2 bases from J, with 18 bases between. The CDR3 is 17 residues long.